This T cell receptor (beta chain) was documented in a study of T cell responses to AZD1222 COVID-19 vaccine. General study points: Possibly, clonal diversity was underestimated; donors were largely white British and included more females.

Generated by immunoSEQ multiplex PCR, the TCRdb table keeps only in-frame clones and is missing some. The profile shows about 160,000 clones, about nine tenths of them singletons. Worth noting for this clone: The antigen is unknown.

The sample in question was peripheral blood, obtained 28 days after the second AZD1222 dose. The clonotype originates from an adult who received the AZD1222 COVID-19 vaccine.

CDR3 DNA: TGTGCCAGCAGTTATAGGGGCCTCGGGCGAGCTTTCTTT. Translation: CASSYRGLGRAFF. The chain employs TRBV6-5 and TRBJ1-1, with D maybe TRBD1 (5 bases). Trimming removed 3 bases from V and 10 bases from J, with 15 bases in between. Germline CDR1 is MNHEY and CDR2 is SVGAGI. CDR3 length equals 13 residues.